A selection of T cell receptor beta chains follows, all from one sample in a study of T cell repertoires in cytomegalovirus infection. For these TCRs, the target antigens are not known. TCRdb passed the reads through MiXCR, listing each CDR3 protein once. The table lists approximately 220,000 distinct CDR3 sequences, about 40% of them singletons, with approximately 60% in the top ten. Sequences were derived from CD8+ T cells from cultured PBMCs, sampled from culture after CMV antigen stimulation. These receptors were taken from a human donor in good health (CMV status not recorded). Some clones in this sample may be carry-over from other donors' samples. The CDR3 runs from the conserved cysteine through the conserved F or W. A D gene is named only where the DNA matches it firmly. Where a row states a size, it is once, few, many or the class of an expanded clone; other rows omit it.

d_call j_call clone_size v_call cdr3_aa cdr3_nt
- TRBJ2-7 - TRBV7-8 CASSYGGSSYEKYF TGTGCAAGCAGCTACGGAGGCAGCTCCTACGAGAAGTACTTC
- TRBJ2-2 many TRBV6-1 CASKPTNTGELFF TGTGCCAGCAAACCGACGAACACCGGGGAGCTGTTTTTT
- TRBJ1-6 - TRBV2 CASSERRDYSPLHF TGTGCCAGCAGTGAGAGAAGGGACTATTCACCCCTCCACTTT
- TRBJ2-1 - TRBV4-1 CASSQEGTTNEQFF TGCGCCAGCAGCCAAGAGGGAACCACAAATGAGCAGTTCTTC
TRBD2 TRBJ2-5 few TRBV7-2 CASTHRGVLKETQYF TGTGCCAGCACCCATCGGGGGGTGCTCAAAGAGACCCAGTACTTC
- TRBJ1-2 - TRBV27 CASSSTPDNSIANGYTF TGTGCCAGCAGTTCGACCCCAGATAACAGTATAGCGAATGGCTACACCTTC
TRBD1 TRBJ1-2 many TRBV6-6 CASSSGQGARSNYGYTF TGTGCCAGCAGTTCGGGACAGGGGGCCCGTTCTAACTATGGCTACACCTTC
- TRBJ1-1 - TRBV6-1 CASSEFRGDEGRGKAFF TGTGCCAGCAGTGAATTTCGCGGTGATGAGGGGCGGGGAAAAGCTTTCTTT
- TRBJ2-2 - TRBV12-3/TRBV12-4 CASSLSGVGELFF TGTGCCAGCAGTCTCAGTGGGGTAGGGGAGCTGTTTTTT
- TRBJ2-1 - TRBV27 CASGGSLTYNEQFF TGTGCCAGTGGGGGCTCCCTAACCTACAATGAGCAGTTCTTC
TRBD2 TRBJ2-1 - TRBV12-5 CASGLAVLADSYKEQFF TGTGCTAGTGGTTTGGCTGTACTAGCGGACTCCTACAAGGAGCAGTTCTTC
TRBD1 TRBJ2-7 - TRBV9 CASSVEGGQGRYEQYF TGTGCCAGCAGCGTAGAAGGGGGACAGGGACGCTACGAGCAGTACTTC